Below are 25 T cell receptor beta chains sequenced from a single sample in a study of T-cell reconstitution after alpha-beta-depleted transplantation in children listed by TCRdb under 2016. What this sample's treatment or condition label stands for: allogeneic hematopoietic cell transplantation with graft depleted of TCRalphabeta T cells and CD19 B cells. Libraries were made using PCR. Sequencing instrument: Illumina HiSeq 2500. TCR libraries were prepared with molecular barcoding, using unique molecular identifiers to normalize TCRbeta repertoire quantification. The public reads were reanalyzed by TCRdb: fastp trimming at Q25, MiXCR alignment, in-frame beta chains only. Entries that share a CDR3 protein sequence are merged under the most common genes and DNA. The sample table records roughly 240,000 distinct CDR3 sequences; around 7.8% of these occur just once. Approximately 6% of the sample rests with the top ten.

The specimen comprised PBMCs, mostly from graft donor cells, sampled 180 days after TCRalphabeta/CD19-depleted stem cell transplant. The receptor set was obtained from a male patient between 5 and 17 years old who had a stem cell transplant for acute lymphoblastic leukemia, so the T cells may come from the graft donor.

This chain links TRBV4-3 with TRBJ2-5, with TRBD1 matching 7 bases. CDR3 length: 15 residues. Germline-derived CDR1 and CDR2 are LGHNA and YSLEER. Losses at the gene ends were 0 bases for V and 7 bases for J; bases not matched to a gene: 8. As DNA, the CDR3 is TGCGCCAGCAGCCAAGACGAGACAGGGTGGGGGACCCAGTACTTC. Residues: CASSQDETGWGTQYF.

This clonotype was picked up many times. The rearrangement links TRBV6-2 or TRBV6-3 to TRBJ2-2; D not resolved. In germline, CDR1 is MNHEY, CDR2 SVGEGT. CDR3 length: 14 residues. V lost 4 bases and J 0 bases, leaving 6 bases between the germline ends. The CDR3 sequence: CASSLKPNTGELFF. The CDR3 DNA follows: TGTGCCAGCAGTTTAAAGCCGAACACCGGGGAGCTGTTTTTT.

This clonotype was recorded many times. The chain uses TRBV18 and TRBJ2-3, with D unclear. Trimming took 3 bases from V and 4 from J, leaving 8 bases between them. Germline loops: CDR1 KGHSH, CDR2 LQKENI. The CDR3 has 13 amino acids. The CDR3 DNA follows: TGTGCCAGCTCACCCCCTTCGTCAGATACGCAGTATTTT. Translation gives CASSPPSSDTQYF.

This clonotype was counted many times. This sequence joins TRBV24-1 and TRBJ2-5; D remains ambiguous. The CDR3 is 15 residues long. CDR1 KGHDR and CDR2 SFDVKD come from the germline V gene. Trimming pared 2 bases from V and 2 bases from J, leaving 11 bases between. The CDR3 reads CATSDSPGGQETQYF. The CDR3 region has the DNA TGTGCCACCAGTGATTCCCCCGGCGGACAAGAGACCCAGTACTTC.

This clonotype was counted at least ten times. J is TRBJ2-5 and V is TRBV11-2; TRBD1 matches at 7 bases. The J segment lost 0 bases and the V segment lost 5 bases, leaving 3 bases of the junction unmatched. This CDR3 has 14 residues. The germline V gene encodes CDR1 SGHAT and CDR2 FQNNGV. CDR3 DNA: TGTGCCAGCAGCCCAGACAGGGACCAAGAGACCCAGTACTTC. Translated, it gives CASSPDRDQETQYF.

In this sample, this clonotype turned up a few times. The chain has TRBV7-3 and TRBJ1-1; D is undetermined. Germline values: CDR1 SGHTA, CDR2 FQGTGA. V shed 1 base and J shed 4 bases, with 10 bases lying between them. The CDR3 totals 14 residues. The chain's CDR3 is CASSLRGWSTEAFF. For the CDR3, the DNA is TGTGCCAGCAGCTTAAGAGGATGGAGCACTGAAGCTTTCTTT.

This clonotype was counted many times. The rearrangement joins TRBV18 to TRBJ2-3, with D tentatively TRBD2 (6 bases). From germline, CDR1 is KGHSH and CDR2 LQKENI. V was pared by 4 bases and J by 4 bases, with 12 bases between. There are 14 residues in the CDR3. CDR3 region: CASSRMASADTQYF. DNA of the CDR3: TGTGCCAGCTCACGAATGGCTAGCGCAGATACGCAGTATTTT.

This clonotype was found many times. The rearrangement uses TRBV5-5 and TRBJ2-5; 7 nucleotides match TRBD2. J was trimmed by 3 bases and V by 2 bases; bases with no gene match: 7. The CDR3 extends over 15 amino acids. The germline V gene has CDR1 SGHKS and CDR2 YYEKEE (reference sequence). The CDR3 region is CASSFGGIAKETQYF. The CDR3 bases are TGTGCCAGCAGCTTCGGGGGGATTGCGAAAGAGACCCAGTACTTC.

This clonotype was observed many times. The rearrangement uses TRBV18 and TRBJ1-1; possible D gene TRBD1, 5 bases. The CDR3 contains 17 residues. Deletions cut 5 bases from V and 1 base from J, with 20 bases between. CDR1 and CDR2 (germline): KGHSH, LQKENI. Here the CDR3 reads CASSAYPGLTTNTEAFF. Written as DNA, the CDR3 is TGTGCCAGCTCAGCATACCCGGGACTTACAACGAACACTGAAGCTTTCTTT.

The sample holds many counts of this clonotype. The chain combines TRBV20-1 with TRBJ2-1, with a weak D call TRBD1 (6 bases). This CDR3 has 14 residues. In germline, CDR1 is DFQATT, CDR2 SNEGSKA (reference sequence). Trimming shortened V by 6 bases and J by 10 bases, and 22 bases separated the two germline ends. CDR3 region: CSATRDTIMREQFF. CDR3 DNA: TGCAGTGCAACCCGGGACACTATAATGAGAGAGCAGTTCTTC.

About this clonotype itself: Being one base from a much bigger clone, this may be a read error. CDR3 sequence (DNA): TGTGCCAGCAGTGAAGCGGAGGGACTGGGTAACGAGCAGTACTTC. Amino acids: CASSEAEGLGNEQYF. The genes are TRBV6-1 and TRBJ2-7; D may be TRBD2 (6 bases). CDR1 is MNHNS and CDR2 is SASEGT in the germline V gene. Trimming removed 0 bases from V and 5 bases from J, with 14 bases in between. CDR3 length equals 15 residues.

A note on this clonotype: This may arise from a read error, as a much more abundant clone is one base away. The chain is built from TRBV20-1 and TRBJ1-5; maybe TRBD1 (6 bases). This CDR3 spans 12 amino acids. Germline V CDR1 and CDR2: DFQATT, SNEGSKA (reference sequence). The CDR3 reads CSAGGGNEPQHF. The CDR3 bases are TGCAGTGCTGGGGGCGGCAATGAGCCCCAGCATTTT.

This clonotype was counted ten times or more. V gene TRBV3-1 combines with J gene TRBJ2-1, with 10 bases identical to TRBD2. The CDR3 spans 16 residues. The germline V gene has CDR1 LGHDT and CDR2 YNNKEL (reference sequence). V was pared by 4 bases and J by 3 bases, with 6 bases of the junction left unmatched. In DNA, the CDR3 is TGTGCCAGCAGCCTCTTCCGGACTAGCGGCTACAATGAGCAGTTCTTC. Its translation: CASSLFRTSGYNEQFF.

This clonotype was recorded many times. The chain is built from TRBV10-3 and TRBJ2-3; D perhaps matches TRBD2 (5 bases). CDR1 ENHRY and CDR2 SYGVKD come from the germline V gene. V lost 4 bases, J lost 3 bases, and 11 bases lay in between. The CDR3 consists of 14 residues. The DNA of the CDR3 is TGTGCCATCAGTGTTGGCGGAGGTACAGATACGCAGTATTTT. It encodes CAISVGGGTDTQYF.

This clonotype was picked up many times. The chain links TRBV3-1 to TRBJ2-7; 8 positions match TRBD1. Trimming cost V 1 base and J 2 bases; bases outside gene matches: 4. The CDR3 runs 15 residues. From germline, CDR1 is LGHDT and CDR2 YNNKEL (reference sequence). As DNA, the CDR3 is TGTGCCAGCAGCCAAGCAGGGGGCCTTCCCTACGAGCAGTACTTC. This gives the protein CASSQAGGLPYEQYF.

The chain recombines TRBV20-1 with TRBJ2-1; the D is unclear. The CDR3 covers 14 residues. With 5 bases removed from V and 7 bases from J, the gap between germline ends came to 18 bases. Germline V gene sequence: CDR1 DFQATT, CDR2 SNEGSKA (reference sequence). DNA of the CDR3: TGCAGTGCTCGGGCCCCTAGAGATTCAAATGAGCAGTTCTTC. Protein: CSARAPRDSNEQFF.

This clonotype was recorded many times. The chain combines TRBV5-1 with TRBJ1-2; D perhaps matches TRBD1 (6 bases). The CDR3 contains 14 residues. CDR1 is SGHRS and CDR2 is YFSETQ in the germline V gene. Between the trimmed V and J ends, which lost 1 base and 6 bases, there was a span of 13 bases. Here the CDR3 reads CASSLSQGRDGYTF. CDR3 DNA: TGCGCCAGCAGCTTGTCACAGGGTAGGGATGGCTACACCTTC.

The sample holds many counts of this clonotype. CDR3 sequence: CASRDSGRVNEQFF. The CDR3 nucleotides read TGCGCCAGCAGAGATAGCGGGAGGGTGAATGAGCAGTTCTTC. The chain carries TRBV5-1 and TRBJ2-1; 11 bases map to TRBD2. The CDR3 totals 14 residues. CDR1 and CDR2 from the germline V gene are SGHRS and YFSETQ. J was trimmed by 7 bases and V by 5 bases; bases with no gene match: 5. Full variable domain (rest looked up from reference TRBV5-1 and TRBJ2-1): KAGVTQTPRYLIKTRGQQVTLSCSPISGHRSVSWYQQTPGQGLQFLFEYFSETQRNKGNFPGRFSGRQFSNSRSEMNVSTLELGDSALYLCASRDSGRVNEQFFGPGTRLTVL.

This clonotype was counted between two and nine times. V is TRBV11-2 and J is TRBJ2-7; a possible D gene is TRBD2 (6 bases). Germline V gene data show CDR1 as SGHAT and CDR2 as FQNNGV. This CDR3 has 11 residues. V lost 7 bases, J lost 6 bases, and 10 bases lay in between. This CDR3 is CASTRRGEQYF. Written as DNA, the CDR3 is TGTGCCAGCACCAGGCGGGGCGAGCAGTACTTC.

This clonotype came up many times. This rearrangement joins TRBV28 to TRBJ1-5, with D possibly TRBD1 on 5 matching bases. The CDR3 has 14 amino acids. V lost 6 bases to trimming and J lost 0 bases, with 9 bases between them. CDR1 is MDHEN, CDR2 SYDVKM, per germline. CDR3 coding DNA: TGTGCCAGCAGACGACAGTATAGCAATCAGCCCCAGCATTTT. Its protein is CASRRQYSNQPQHF.

This clonotype was recorded at least ten times. The chain uses TRBV27 and TRBJ2-1, with 8 bases that match TRBD2. In germline, CDR1 is MNHEY, CDR2 SMNVEV (reference sequence). The CDR3 covers 14 residues. V shed 4 bases, J shed 8 bases, and the junction held 7 bases outside the gene matches. The DNA of the CDR3 is TGTGCCAGCAGTTCCGGGACTAGGGGTTATGAGCAGTTCTTC. It specifies CASSSGTRGYEQFF.

This clonotype was counted many times. The rearrangement joins TRBV21-1 to TRBJ2-1; TRBD2, the table's D call, lacks a check against the DNA. TRBV21-1 counts as a pseudogene. This CDR3 comprises 17 residues. As DNA, the CDR3 is TGTGCCAGCAGCAAAGGCCGGCGGGAGGGCGCGGGGGGTGAGCAGTTCTTC. It is translated as CASSKGRREGAGGEQFF.

This clonotype was observed at least ten times. This sequence joins TRBV5-1 and TRBJ2-3; TRBD1 matches at 11 bases. Unmatched junction bases numbered 7, after V lost 4 bases and J lost 3 bases. This CDR3 region has 16 residues. Germline V gene data show CDR1 as SGHRS and CDR2 as YFSETQ. The CDR3 nucleotides read TGCGCCAGCAGCCCCTCCGGGACAGGGGGAACAGATACGCAGTATTTT. It encodes CASSPSGTGGTDTQYF.

In this sample, this clonotype turned up many times. J is TRBJ2-7 and V is TRBV28; D might be TRBD1 (5 bases). Germline CDR1 is MDHEN and CDR2 is SYDVKM. The CDR3 has 13 amino acids. Trimming stripped 7 bases from V and 5 bases from J, with 15 bases between. The CDR3 here is CASTIQGADEQYF. CDR3 nucleotide sequence: TGTGCCAGCACCATCCAAGGGGCCGACGAGCAGTACTTC.

There are many counts of this clonotype. The rearrangement links TRBV20-1 to TRBJ2-1; D perhaps matches TRBD2 (6 bases). This CDR3 comprises 15 residues. Trimming cost V 3 bases and J 6 bases, with 18 bases left between them. Germline V CDR1 and CDR2: DFQATT, SNEGSKA (reference sequence). The CDR3 DNA reads TGCAGTGCTAGGGCAGACTCCCTGGAGGGCAATGAGCAGTTCTTC. Amino acid sequence: CSARADSLEGNEQFF.